This T cell receptor (beta chain) was retrieved from a study of identical twins. This clonotype showed up many times. This CDR3 contains 15 residues. The V end was cut by 2 bases, the J end by 6 bases, with 15 bases between. The V gene's germline CDR1 is SGHRS and CDR2 YFSETQ. TCRdb analysed the 5' RACE reads with MiXCR anew, one entry per CDR3 protein. The table includes 600,000 to 700,000 distinct CDR3 sequences, about 20% detected once. These records were also assigned to another study, of T cells expressing NK-cell markers.

The sequence derives from a woman younger than 35 in good health. The sample taken for sequencing was PBMCs. This rearrangement joins TRBV5-1 to TRBJ2-1, with D hard to call. CDR3 bases: TGCGCCAGCAGCTTACTTAGTTCGTCCCTCAATGAGCAGTTCTTC. Residues: CASSLLSSSLNEQFF.